The rows below give T cell receptor beta chains drawn from one sample of a study of T cells in tuberculosis. TCRdb's table, derived via immunoSEQ multiplex PCR, lists solely in-frame clones and lacks some. The sample lists approximately 10,000 clones, around 94% occurring once. Sequencing was done on a sample of PBMCs. These TCRs come from an adult with tuberculosis. Both conserved end residues are part of each CDR3. A D gene is named only where the DNA matches it firmly. Clone size appears in some rows only: once, few, many, or a class for an expanded clone.

NA,TRBV5-1,NA,TRBJ2-7,TGCGCCAGCAGCTTTGGTAGCGGCGCCTACGAGCAGTACTTC,CASSFGSGAYEQYF
once,TRBV30,TRBD1,TRBJ2-4,TGTGCCCCTAGTCGGGACAGGGACTACATTCAGTACTTC,CAPSRDRDYIQYF
NA,TRBV15,NA,TRBJ2-1,TGTGCCACCAGCAGAGATCGCTCGGGTTGGAATGAGCAGTTCTTC,CATSRDRSGWNEQFF
NA,TRBV29-1,TRBD1,TRBJ2-5,TGCAGCGTTACAGGACAGGATGGGGAGACCCAGTACTTC,CSVTGQDGETQYF
NA,TRBV7-6,TRBD1,TRBJ1-3,TGTGCCAGCAGCTTAGAACCGGGACAGGGTTACTCTGGAAACACCATATATTTT,CASSLEPGQGYSGNTIYF
NA,TRBV19,NA,TRBJ2-7,TGTGCCAGTAGCCTAACTCGAGACTCCTACGAGCAGTACTTC,CASSLTRDSYEQYF
NA,TRBV10-3,NA,TRBJ1-5,TGTGCCATCAGTGATCATCAGGGGTTTACCGATCAGCCCCAGCATTTT,CAISDHQGFTDQPQHF
NA,TRBV29-1,TRBD1,TRBJ1-2,TGCAGCGCCCTACAGGGGCGGATCAATGGCTACACCTTC,CSALQGRINGYTF
NA,TRBV4-2,TRBD2,TRBJ2-1,TGTGCCAGCAGCCAGGCCGGGACTAACTCCTACAATGAGCAGTTCTTC,CASSQAGTNSYNEQFF
NA,TRBV15,TRBD1,TRBJ2-7,TGTGCCACCAGCAGGATCCGGGACAGGGTAAGAGAGCAGTACTTC,CATSRIRDRVREQYF